This T cell receptor beta chain was retrieved from a study of blood T cell repertoires in COVID-19. Background on the study: Samples taken during acute and convalescent COVID-19 were collected in the United States, Italy and Spain. Sources were T cells, B-cell-depleted T cells, or PBMCs; the material itself was cDNA or gDNA.

This CDR3 is built from 14 residues. CDR1 and CDR2 from the germline V gene are LGHNA and YSLEER. The V gene end was trimmed by 4 bases and the J gene end by 9 bases; junction bases not matched to a gene: 6. Authors' methods: Counts of nucleated cells, estimated from reference gene primer amplification, were obtained. Some clones are missing from TCRdb's copy, which holds only in-frame ones; the method was immunoSEQ multiplex PCR. The D gene and trimming were derived from the DNA, and the V and J assignments and clone size from that table. Among hundreds of thousands of clones listed, around 89% were seen once. Cohorts were assigned according to the clinical history that participants reported.

Sequenced input: PBMCs or T cells enriched from blood (not recorded which). V and J are TRBV4-3 and TRBJ2-1; 10 positions match TRBD1. The source of this sequence is a woman aged 25 to 39 who had recovered from COVID-19. This chain's CDR3 is CASSPWGQGPEQFF. The CDR3 bases are TGCGCCAGCAGCCCGTGGGGACAGGGGCCTGAGCAGTTCTTC.